This is a list of T cell receptor beta chains from one sample in a study of OX40 agonist ivuxolimab in advanced cancers. Here immunoSEQ multiplex PCR was the method, and the copy in TCRdb shows in-frame clones only, minus some. The repertoire holds roughly 79,000 clones, more than 80% seen once, with 1.5% to 2% in the top ten. This specimen was CD4+ or CD8+ T cells sorted from blood, taken in a trial of the OX40 agonist ivuxolimab. These receptors originate from an adult with an advanced solid tumor such as melanoma, head and neck, liver or kidney cancer. Each CDR3 is given with its conserved first and last residue. The D gene is left open where the match is weak. Clone size is stated in some rows and not others, as once, few, many or a class when expanded.

d_gene	v_gene	j_gene	abundance	CDR3aa	CDR3nt
.	TRBV7-9	TRBJ2-3	.	CASSPIEVNTQYF	TGTGCCAGCAGCCCGATTGAAGTTAATACGCAGTATTTT
TRBD2	TRBV7-2	TRBJ2-1	once	CASSLGPGLAGPGGQFF	TGTGCCAGCAGCTTAGGGCCGGGACTAGCGGGACCGGGAGGGCAGTTCTTC
TRBD1	TRBV5-6	TRBJ1-5	.	CASSLQGAANQPQHF	TGTGCCAGCAGCCTGCAGGGGGCGGCTAATCAGCCCCAGCATTTT
.	TRBV5-1	TRBJ2-3	.	CASSLEGGTDTQYF	TGCGCCAGCAGCTTGGAAGGGGGGACAGATACGCAGTATTTT
.	TRBV29-1	TRBJ1-2	.	CSVEDMGAKGYTF	TGCAGCGTTGAAGATATGGGGGCGAAGGGCTACACCTTC
TRBD1	TRBV5-1	TRBJ2-3	.	CASSLGQSTDTQYF	TGCGCCAGCAGCCTGGGACAGAGCACAGATACGCAGTATTTT
TRBD2	TRBV7-2	TRBJ2-1	.	CASSYLSGTSYNEQFF	TGTGCCAGCAGCTACTTAAGCGGGACTTCCTACAATGAGCAGTTCTTC
.	TRBV5-1	TRBJ2-3	.	CASSRERTDTQYF	TGCGCCAGCAGCAGGGAACGAACAGATACGCAGTATTTT
TRBD2	TRBV7-6	TRBJ2-2	few	CASSSTRLAGVLTGGELFF	TGTGCCAGCAGCTCGACTCGACTAGCGGGAGTACTTACGGGCGGGGAGCTGTTTTTT
.	TRBV30	TRBJ1-2	.	CAWSGGIVGYGYTF	TGTGCCTGGAGTGGGGGAATAGTAGGCTATGGCTACACCTTC
.	TRBV29-1	TRBJ2-1	.	CSAPRGAPDNEQFF	TGCAGTGCTCCACGAGGGGCCCCAGACAATGAGCAGTTCTTC
.	TRBV11-2	TRBJ1-1	.	CASSLEARGTTEAFF	TGTGCCAGCAGCTTAGAGGCACGAGGTACGACTGAAGCTTTCTTT
.	TRBV9	TRBJ2-7	.	CASSVSAFDSYEQYF	TGTGCCAGCAGCGTCAGCGCCTTCGACTCCTACGAGCAGTACTTC
.	TRBV7-8	TRBJ1-1	.	CASSLVYTNTEAFF	TGTGCCAGCAGCTTAGTCTACACAAACACTGAAGCTTTCTTT
TRBD2	TRBV7-2	TRBJ2-4	.	CASSLRRLAENLAKNIQYF	TGTGCCAGCAGCTTACGACGACTAGCGGAAAATCTAGCCAAAAACATTCAGTACTTC
TRBD1	TRBV30	TRBJ1-1	.	CACTGTGGWTEAFF	TGTGCCTGTACCGGGACAGGGGGCTGGACTGAAGCTTTCTTT
.	TRBV7-9	TRBJ1-1	.	CASSRAGGTNTEAFF	TGTGCCAGCAGCCGTGCGGGGGGCACGAACACTGAAGCTTTCTTT
TRBD2	TRBV9	TRBJ2-3	.	CASSVDPSGTDTQYF	TGTGCCAGCAGCGTAGATCCTAGCGGGACAGATACGCAGTATTTT
TRBD1	TRBV2	TRBJ2-7	.	CASKGQGAGEQYF	TGTGCCAGCAAGGGACAGGGGGCTGGGGAGCAGTACTTC
TRBD2	TRBV4-1	TRBJ2-3	.	CASSQDTASGTSTDTQYF	TGCGCCAGCAGCCAAGATACCGCTAGCGGTACTAGCACAGATACGCAGTATTTT
.	TRBV10-3	TRBJ1-2	.	CAISESEIWEAAYGYTF	TGTGCCATCAGTGAGTCGGAGATTTGGGAGGCCGCCTATGGCTACACCTTC
TRBD2	TRBV9	TRBJ2-7	.	CASSVSPSLASGSYEQYF	TGTGCCAGCAGCGTAAGCCCCTCTCTGGCTAGCGGCTCCTACGAGCAGTACTTC
.	TRBV5-1	TRBJ1-1	.	CASSFSGYTTEAFF	TGCGCCAGCAGCTTTTCAGGGTATACCACTGAAGCTTTCTTT
.	TRBV5-8	TRBJ2-3	.	CASSLRRESTDTQYF	TGTGCCAGCAGCTTGCGGCGGGAAAGCACAGATACGCAGTATTTT
.	TRBV19	TRBJ1-5	.	CASSIGDNNQPQHF	TGTGCCAGTAGTATTGGGGACAACAATCAGCCCCAGCATTTT
.	TRBV5-1	TRBJ1-5	.	CASSLDPLGNSNQPQHF	TGCGCCAGCAGCTTAGACCCCCTCGGGAATAGCAATCAGCCCCAGCATTTT
TRBD1	TRBV5-1	TRBJ2-1	.	CASSPGDSSSYNEQFF	TGCGCCAGCAGCCCTGGGGACAGCAGCTCCTACAATGAGCAGTTCTTC
.	TRBV6-5	TRBJ2-2	.	CASSSNYELFF	TGTGCCAGCAGTTCCAACTACGAGCTGTTTTTT
TRBD1	TRBV10-1	TRBJ2-7	.	CASVVSDRGVHEQYF	TGCGCCAGCGTGGTGTCGGACAGGGGGGTACACGAGCAGTACTTC
TRBD2	TRBV5-1	TRBJ2-7	.	CASSAGVGTGYEQYF	TGCGCCAGCAGCGCGGGGGTGGGGACCGGCTACGAGCAGTACTTC
.	TRBV5-1	TRBJ1-2	.	CASSLAPVDYGYTF	TGCGCCAGCAGCTTGGCCCCAGTTGACTATGGCTACACCTTC
TRBD1	TRBV10-3	TRBJ2-7	.	CAISEPGQPRAEQYF	TGTGCCATCAGTGAGCCGGGACAGCCCCGAGCGGAGCAGTACTTC
TRBD2	TRBV5-1	TRBJ2-3	.	CASSLAISGVTDTQYF	TGCGCCAGCAGCTTGGCGATTAGCGGGGTCACAGATACGCAGTATTTT
.	TRBV27	TRBJ2-7	.	CASLAPLAYEQYF	TGTGCCAGCCTAGCGCCCCTCGCCTACGAGCAGTACTTC
.	TRBV7-3	TRBJ1-1	.	CASSPRQDSEAFF	TGTGCCAGCAGCCCGAGACAGGACTCTGAAGCTTTCTTT
.	TRBV10-3	TRBJ1-2	once	CAISDIPNYGYTF	TGTGCCATCAGTGATATTCCTAACTATGGCTACACCTTC
.	TRBV18	TRBJ2-5	.	CASSPGVGPLIETQYF	TGTGCCAGCTCACCGGGGGTAGGACCCCTTATTGAGACCCAGTACTTC
TRBD1	TRBV30	TRBJ1-5	few	CAWSGEGAQPQHF	TGTGCCTGGAGTGGGGAGGGGGCCCAGCCCCAGCATTTT
TRBD1	TRBV18	TRBJ2-7	.	CASSPRMPGQGPHEQYF	TGTGCCAGCTCACCTCGAATGCCGGGACAGGGTCCCCACGAGCAGTACTTC
.	TRBV18	TRBJ1-5	.	CASSPVSENNQPQHF	TGTGCCAGCTCACCAGTTTCCGAGAACAATCAGCCCCAGCATTTT
.	TRBV7-2	TRBJ1-2	.	CASSPNLMTGNYGYTF	TGTGCCAGCAGCCCTAACCTCATGACTGGGAACTATGGCTACACCTTC
.	TRBV28	TRBJ1-3	.	CASSLFNSGNTIYF	TGTGCCAGCAGTCTATTCAACTCTGGAAACACCATATATTTT
.	TRBV27	TRBJ1-4	.	CASRSYATNEKLFF	TGTGCCAGCAGAAGTTACGCAACTAATGAAAAACTGTTTTTT
.	TRBV30	TRBJ2-1	.	CAWSSGSNEQFF	TGTGCCTGGAGTTCAGGTTCCAATGAGCAGTTCTTC
TRBD1	TRBV28	TRBJ1-4	.	CASSFHQGAANEKLFF	TGTGCCAGCAGTTTTCATCAGGGGGCAGCTAATGAAAAACTGTTTTTT
.	TRBV10-2	TRBJ2-7	.	CASSGKGYYEQYF	TGCGCCAGCAGTGGGAAGGGATACTACGAGCAGTACTTC
TRBD1	TRBV6-1	TRBJ2-3	.	CASSVTGGIDTQYF	TGTGCCAGCAGTGTAACAGGGGGCATCGATACGCAGTATTTT
TRBD1	TRBV5-4	TRBJ2-7	.	CASSLGQGLFTYEQYF	TGTGCCAGCAGCTTAGGACAGGGGTTGTTCACCTACGAGCAGTACTTC
.	TRBV28	TRBJ1-2	.	CATSDYGYTF	TGTGCCACCTCCGACTATGGCTACACCTTC
.	TRBV7-2	TRBJ2-5	once	CASSLVPGGRRETQYF	TGTGCCAGCAGCTTAGTGCCCGGGGGCAGGAGGGAGACCCAGTACTTC
TRBD1	TRBV15	TRBJ1-4	.	CATAGQGWEKPFF	TGTGCCACCGCGGGACAGGGGTGGGAAAAACCGTTTTTT
TRBD1	TRBV7-6	TRBJ1-2	.	CASSLGQNHGYTF	TGTGCCAGCAGCTTGGGACAGAATCATGGCTACACCTTC
TRBD1	TRBV18	TRBJ1-5	.	CASSPGTGGAFGTQHF	TGTGCCAGCTCACCAGGGACAGGGGGCGCCTTCGGGACCCAGCATTTT
.	TRBV18	TRBJ1-4	.	CASSLDRTTNEKLFF	TGTGCCAGCTCACTCGACAGAACAACTAATGAAAAACTGTTTTTT
.	TRBV6-4	TRBJ2-7	.	CASSGGPKGEEQYF	TGTGCCAGCAGTGGCGGCCCCAAGGGGGAAGAGCAGTACTTC
.	TRBV30	TRBJ2-7	.	CAWGGLHEQYF	TGTGCCTGGGGCGGGCTGCACGAGCAGTACTTC
.	TRBV11-2	TRBJ2-1	.	CASSLDPTRPQLNEQFF	TGTGCCAGCAGCTTAGATCCGACACGGCCGCAGCTCAATGAGCAGTTCTTC